This T cell receptor (beta chain) comes out of a study of cytomegalovirus exposure and HLA in healthy donors (dated by TCRdb to 2015 to 2018). General notes on the study: According to a later analysis, the 120 or so validation repertoires were produced on the same platform as the roughly 600 repertoires of the first cohort. To predict cytomegalovirus infection status, the study combined high-throughput TCR immunosequencing, statistical association of individual TCRs with disease status, and machine learning. The aim of the study was to test whether cataloging public T cell receptors could identify signatures of past pathogen exposure. Besides the first cohort of 500 to 700 subjects, a separate validation cohort made up of 120 different subjects was used. Findings and caveats that apply to the study as a whole: Cytomegalovirus status was reported to be diagnosed by the classifier with high specificity and sensitivity in both the original and validation cohorts. In a later analysis, TCRs clustered in the first cohort were found to also tend to co-occur in the roughly 120 validation repertoires, with roughly 93% of cluster scores above 0. In vitro tests confirmed that a few of the cytomegalovirus-associated TCR beta chains recognize cytomegalovirus antigens. It was suggested by the authors that the approach could potentially be generalized to other disease states and immunological phenotypes. A later analysis had no HLA typing for the validation cohort, so co-occurrence there was scored across all 130 or so repertoires. Most TCR sequences were observed very rarely across donors, whereas some public TCRs were present in many individuals. In the study, roughly 160 TCR beta chains were listed as associated with cytomegalovirus.

Library creation used the immunoSEQ multiplex PCR assay. In the paper's pipeline: A statistical classification framework was built for diagnosing cytomegalovirus status from the catalog of TCR beta chain sequences. This is the immuneACCESS table as TCRdb keeps it, with only in-frame sequences that have V and J called. A part of the clones is gone; compared with another copy, unresolved V genes explain less than half, and the rest is unexplained. Clone size and V and J calls were adopted from that table, with D and trimming inferred from the DNA. The sample table shows about 160,000 clones, and 84% are seen once. The ten largest clones capture approximately 10% of the sample. As to this clone: Its target antigen remains unknown. No much larger clone exists at a distance of one base, and base qualities are not known.

V is shortened by 3 bases, J by 5 bases, and the region joining them spans 9 bases. The germline V gene yields MGHRA for CDR1 and YSYEKL for CDR2. The CDR3 runs 13 residues from the cysteine to the phenylalanine. CDR3 DNA only is kept here, 39 bases in frame from base 1. The donors belonged to the validation cohort of 90 to 150 subjects, which was separate from the approximately 700-subject first cohort. The rearrangement combines TRBV4-1 with TRBJ2-3; TRBD2 might be the D gene, on 5 matching bases. Sequencing used PBMCs. This receptor was taken from a man aged 30 to 39 in good health and CMV-seropositive. For the CDR3, the sequence is CASSQGRGDTQYF. The nucleotide sequence is given as TGCGCCAGCAGCCAGGGCCGGGGAGATACGCAGTATTTT.